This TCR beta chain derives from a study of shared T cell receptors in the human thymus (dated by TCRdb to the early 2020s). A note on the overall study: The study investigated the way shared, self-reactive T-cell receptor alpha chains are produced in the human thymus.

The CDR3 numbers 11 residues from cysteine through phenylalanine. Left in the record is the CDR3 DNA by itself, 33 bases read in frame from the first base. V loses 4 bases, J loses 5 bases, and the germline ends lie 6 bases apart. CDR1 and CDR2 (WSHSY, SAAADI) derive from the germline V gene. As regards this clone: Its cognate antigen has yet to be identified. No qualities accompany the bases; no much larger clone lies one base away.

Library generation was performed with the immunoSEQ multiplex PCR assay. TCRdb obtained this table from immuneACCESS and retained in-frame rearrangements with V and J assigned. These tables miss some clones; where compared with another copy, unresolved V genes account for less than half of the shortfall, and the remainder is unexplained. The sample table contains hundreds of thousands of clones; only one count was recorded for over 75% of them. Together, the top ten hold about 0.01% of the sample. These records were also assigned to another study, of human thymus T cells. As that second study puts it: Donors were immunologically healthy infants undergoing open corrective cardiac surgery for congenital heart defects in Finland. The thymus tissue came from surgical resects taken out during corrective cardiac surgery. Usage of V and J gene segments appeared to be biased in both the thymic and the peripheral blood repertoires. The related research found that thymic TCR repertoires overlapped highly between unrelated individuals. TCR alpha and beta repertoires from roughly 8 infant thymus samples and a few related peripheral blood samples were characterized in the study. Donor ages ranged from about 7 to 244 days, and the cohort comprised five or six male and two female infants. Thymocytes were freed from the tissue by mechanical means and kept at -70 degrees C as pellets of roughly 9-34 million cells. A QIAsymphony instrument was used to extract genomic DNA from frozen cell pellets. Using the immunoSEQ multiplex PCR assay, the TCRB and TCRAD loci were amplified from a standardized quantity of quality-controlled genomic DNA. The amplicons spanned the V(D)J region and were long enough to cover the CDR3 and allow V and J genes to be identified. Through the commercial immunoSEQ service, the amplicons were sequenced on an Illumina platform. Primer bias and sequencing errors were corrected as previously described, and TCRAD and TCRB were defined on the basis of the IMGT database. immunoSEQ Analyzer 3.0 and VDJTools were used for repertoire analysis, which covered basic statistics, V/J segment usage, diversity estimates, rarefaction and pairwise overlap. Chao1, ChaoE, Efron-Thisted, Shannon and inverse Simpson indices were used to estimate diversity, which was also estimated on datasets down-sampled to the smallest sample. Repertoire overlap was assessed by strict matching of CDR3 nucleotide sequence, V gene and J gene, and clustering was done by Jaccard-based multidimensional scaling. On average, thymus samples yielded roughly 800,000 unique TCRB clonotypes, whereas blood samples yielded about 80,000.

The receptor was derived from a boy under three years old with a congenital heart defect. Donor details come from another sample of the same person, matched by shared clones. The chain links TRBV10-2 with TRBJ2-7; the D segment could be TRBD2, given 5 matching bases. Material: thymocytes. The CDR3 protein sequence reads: CASSAEDEQYF. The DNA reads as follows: TGCGCCAGCAGTGCGGAGGACGAGCAGTACTTC.